What follows describes a single T cell receptor (beta chain). Its antigen remains undetermined. Per-nucleotide qualities are absent, and no much larger clonotype sits a single base away. The germline V gene sets CDR1 to SGHTA and CDR2 to FQGNSA. The CDR3 holds 15 amino acids from the cysteine to the phenylalanine. Solely the CDR3 DNA is kept, with 45 bases framed from the first base. V was cut back by 4 bases and J by 2 bases, leaving a gap of 13 bases between them. This sample was taken from a study of cytotoxic CD8 clonotypes in ibrutinib-treated CLL (dated by TCRdb to the early 2020s). Turning to the overall study: The cohort was composed of ten to eleven relapsed/refractory and around 15 treatment-naive patients; IGHV unmutated status was identified in around 17 patients. Responses were partial in 25 or so patients and complete in 2; after median around 65 months follow-up, around 15 stayed in remission and around 12 progressed. Response samples were obtained after a median of around 11 months of treatment, with a range of about 6 to 36 months. On average, each sample yielded 255,043 productive templates and around 100,000 productive rearrangements. Longitudinal samples were available for about 30% of the roughly 86 trial participants. Cryopreserved peripheral blood mononuclear cells were collected at three points: before therapy, at response, and at either sustained remission or disease progression. Every remission and progressive disease sample was obtained while ibrutinib was still being received by the patients. Overall study outcomes, separate from this receptor: Baseline clonality was found to be higher than that of age-matched healthy donors and was strongly correlated with circulating CD8+ T-cell counts. An increase in clonality was observed at ibrutinib response, with clonality remaining stable during sustained remission and falling back toward baseline at progression. Public clonotypes were rare and either contracted or stayed stable during treatment, and the rise in clonality at ibrutinib response reflected the expansion of private clonotypes. Sustained-remission and progressing patients did not have matched sampling times, and lymph node repertoires were not examined.

A MiSeq instrument was used for deep resolution sequencing, which targeted depths ranging from 1 in 1 million up to 1 in 200,000 T cells, with coverage averaging 10x for each clonotype. The immunoSEQ hsTCRB Kit was used to generate TCR beta libraries. Regarding the original processing steps: Data were analyzed with ImmunoSEQ Data Assistant and ImmunoSEQ Analyzer, with V, D and J genes assigned per IMGT definitions. Clonality, with values ranging from 0 to 1, was calculated as one minus the normalized Shannon entropy of productive rearrangement frequencies. Only overrepresented clonotypes making up at least 0.05% of the repertoire of each patient were included in the public clonotype analysis. Around 12 age-matched healthy donor repertoires from immuneACCESS were used as controls for clonality. Entries here come from immuneACCESS through TCRdb and include only in-frame sequences with V and J called. Some clones fail to appear in such tables; in the studies checked, an unresolved V gene covers under half of the shortfall, and the cause of the remainder is unknown. That table furnishes V, J and clone size, whereas the DNA furnished D and trimming. The sample table records 90,000 to 150,000 clones; roughly 57% of these occur just once. 37% of the sample belongs to the ten largest clones.

The meaning of the sample's time point label: approximately 2 years on ibrutinib. For TCR beta library preparation, about 1.8 micrograms of genomic DNA were isolated from cryopreserved PBMCs. Longitudinal blood samples from CLL patients on ibrutinib monotherapy underwent high-throughput TCR beta sequencing. The patients were enrolled in a single-center, open-label phase 2 trial of ibrutinib monotherapy. The source is a human donor with chronic lymphocytic leukemia. The specimen comprised PBMCs, sampled after 24 months of ibrutinib treatment. The V and J segments used are TRBV7-2 and TRBJ2-3; the D gene identity is not certain. CDR3 sequence: CASSSEPRVTDTQYF. The nucleotides read TGTGCCAGCAGCTCAGAGCCTAGAGTCACAGATACGCAGTATTTT.